A single sample is the source of the 20 T cell receptor beta chains below, sequenced in a study of shared clonotypes between healthy human individuals. TCRdb's table, derived via immunoSEQ multiplex PCR, lists solely in-frame clones and lacks some. Among roughly 500,000 clones listed, about 96% were seen once. Sequencing was performed on naive CD4+ T cells sorted from blood. The sample's subset: CD45RA+ positively selected. Receptor source: a young woman in good health.

This clone was detected only once. The chain has TRBV4-2 and TRBJ2-5; D unresolved. Germline CDR1 and CDR2: LGHNA and YNFKEQ. The germline V and J ends were trimmed by 5 bases and 2 bases, with 6 bases remaining between them. There are 12 residues in the CDR3. The CDR3: CASSRQQETQYF. CDR3 bases: TGTGCCAGCAGCAGGCAGCAAGAGACCCAGTACTTC.

The chain combines TRBV5-1 with TRBJ1-1; TRBD1 is a possible D gene (6 bases). CDR1 and CDR2 (germline): SGHRS, YFSETQ. The CDR3 totals 15 residues. V was shortened by 2 bases and J by 4 bases, with 15 bases between the two germline ends. CDR3 in amino acids: CASSLQGGLFTEAFF. Written as DNA, the CDR3 is TGCGCCAGCAGCTTACAGGGCGGGTTGTTCACTGAAGCTTTCTTT.

This clone was seen more than once but under ten times. This chain uses TRBV18 with TRBJ2-1; perhaps TRBD2 as D (7 bases). V gave up 3 bases and J gave up 9 bases, with 12 bases separating them. The CDR3 spans 13 residues. Germline V gives CDR1 KGHSH, CDR2 LQKENI. The CDR3 loop reads CASSPGGASEQFF. In DNA form, the CDR3 reads TGTGCCAGCTCACCGGGGGGGGCCTCTGAGCAGTTCTTC.

The gene calls are TRBV21-1 and TRBJ2-2; TRBD1 was called by the table and not checked on the DNA. TRBV21-1 has pseudogene status. The CDR3 totals 15 residues. CDR3 DNA: TGTGCCAGCAGCAAAGGACAGACGAACACCGGGGAGCTGTTTTTT. Protein product: CASSKGQTNTGELFF.

This clone has only a few counts. The chain has TRBV4-1 and TRBJ1-5, with TRBD1 as a possible D gene (5 bases). Between the trimmed V and J ends, which lost 6 bases and 6 bases, there was a span of 18 bases. The CDR3 is made up of 15 amino acids. Germline V gene data show CDR1 as MGHRA and CDR2 as YSYEKL. The CDR3 region has the DNA TGCGCCAGCAGTGAACTGGGGGTAGGAAGTCAGCCCCAGCATTTT. Amino acids: CASSELGVGSQPQHF.

This chain links TRBV5-1 with TRBJ1-2; TRBD1 might be the D (6 bases). The CDR3 runs to 13 residues. CDR1 and CDR2 from the germline V gene are SGHRS and YFSETQ. V lost 4 bases and J lost 3, with 10 bases in between. CDR3 amino acids: CASSPDRDYGYTF. CDR3 nucleotide sequence: TGCGCCAGCAGCCCGGACAGAGACTATGGCTACACCTTC. Full variable domain (rest looked up from reference TRBV5-1 and TRBJ1-2): KAGVTQTPRYLIKTRGQQVTLSCSPISGHRSVSWYQQTPGQGLQFLFEYFSETQRNKGNFPGRFSGRQFSNSRSEMNVSTLELGDSALYLCASSPDRDYGYTFGSGTRLTVV.

The chain couples TRBV7-8 to TRBJ2-5, with D tentatively TRBD1 (6 bases). The J call could be wrong; TRBJ2-7 is a better fit for the DNA end. CDR1 is SGHVS, CDR2 FQNEAQ, per germline. The CDR3 has 13 residues. The CDR3 nucleotides are TGTGCCAGCAGCTTGTCCGGGACATCCGAGCAGTACTTC. This translates into CASSLSGTSEQYF.

The chain employs TRBV5-4 and TRBJ2-2; no reliable D call. The length of the CDR3 is 15 residues. The germline V gene has CDR1 SGHNT and CDR2 YYREEE (reference sequence). Deletions cut 4 bases from V and 4 bases from J, with 14 bases between. CDR3 sequence reads: CASSPPVGPTGELFF. In DNA form, the CDR3 reads TGTGCCAGCAGCCCCCCGGTAGGACCCACCGGGGAGCTGTTTTTT.

The chain links TRBV4-2 to TRBJ2-6; 7 nucleotides agree with TRBD1. CDR1 LGHNA and CDR2 YNFKEQ come from the germline V gene. The J segment lost 2 bases and the V segment lost 4 bases, leaving 2 bases of the junction unmatched. The CDR3 length is 15 residues. CDR3 in DNA: TGTGCCAGCAGCCTAGACAGGGCTGGGGCCAACGTCCTGACTTTC. As protein: CASSLDRAGANVLTF.

The sample holds one count of this clone. In DNA form, the CDR3 reads TGTGCCAGCAGTGTGGCCGGCAGGGGGACCCAGTACTTC. Protein: CASSVAGRGTQYF. The chain couples TRBV2 to TRBJ2-5; D possibly corresponds to TRBD1 (6 bases). The CDR3 loop spans 13 amino acids. Germline V lookup: CDR1 SNHLY, CDR2 FYNNEI. Trimming removed 4 bases from V and 7 bases from J, with 13 bases in between.

This chain connects TRBV9 to TRBJ1-1; D unclear. Germline lookup yields CDR1 SGDLS and CDR2 YYNGEE. With 1 base removed from V and 1 base from J, the gap between germline ends came to 5 bases. This CDR3 spans 13 amino acids. The CDR3 coding sequence is TGTGCCAGCAGCGTACAGGCGAACACTGAAGCTTTCTTT. This sequence encodes CASSVQANTEAFF.

The V call is TRBV6-5, the J call TRBJ1-6, with D unresolved. Germline V gene data show CDR1 as MNHEY and CDR2 as SVGAGI. Trimming removed 6 bases from V and 9 bases from J, with 12 bases in between. The CDR3 length is 13 residues. CDR3 residues: CASRSTAGSPLHF. CDR3 coding DNA: TGTGCCAGCAGGTCCACGGCGGGTTCACCCCTCCACTTT.

The rearrangement joins TRBV19 to TRBJ1-1; perhaps TRBD1 as D (6 bases). The CDR3 length is 13 residues. The V gene's germline CDR1 is LNHDA and CDR2 SQIVND (reference sequence). The germline V and J ends were trimmed by 4 bases and 5 bases, with 11 bases remaining between them. The CDR3 spells CASSNLGGTEAFF. CDR3 nucleotide sequence: TGTGCCAGTAGTAACCTAGGGGGAACTGAAGCTTTCTTT.

The chain joins TRBV5-1 to TRBJ1-4; maybe TRBD1 (6 bases). With 0 bases removed from V and 0 bases from J, the gap between germline ends came to 12 bases. There are 17 residues in the CDR3. Germline V gene lookup returns CDR1 SGHRS and CDR2 YFSETQ. The CDR3 sequence: CASSLDDRKATNEKLFF. The CDR3 region has the DNA TGCGCCAGCAGCTTGGATGACAGGAAGGCAACTAATGAAAAACTGTTTTTT.

This chain connects TRBV9 to TRBJ1-4; 7 bases map to TRBD1. V shed 3 bases, J shed 0 bases, and the junction held 8 bases outside the gene matches. Germline CDR1 SGDLS, CDR2 YYNGEE. The CDR3 is 17 amino acids. CDR3 DNA: TGTGCCAGCAGCGCGACGGGACAGATTGCAACTAATGAAAAACTGTTTTTT. It translates to CASSATGQIATNEKLFF.

In its sample, this clone was seen once. CDR3 region: CASSWTGGNTEAFF. In DNA, the CDR3 is TGTGCCAGCAGCTGGACGGGGGGGAACACTGAAGCTTTCTTT. The chain joins TRBV28 to TRBJ1-1, with a tentative D call TRBD1 (5 bases). Germline CDR1 is MDHEN and CDR2 is SYDVKM. The V and J ends lost 6 bases and 1 base respectively, with 12 bases between them. The CDR3 loop spans 14 amino acids.

This sequence joins TRBV5-1 and TRBJ1-3; 7 nucleotides match TRBD1. The CDR3 is made up of 16 amino acids. V lost 3 bases to trimming and J lost 0 bases; unmatched junction nucleotides: 6. CDR1 SGHRS and CDR2 YFSETQ come from the germline V gene. CDR3 amino acids: CASSWDSQHSGNTIYF. In nucleotides, the CDR3 is TGCGCCAGCAGCTGGGACAGCCAACACTCTGGAAACACCATATATTTT.

The CDR3 DNA reads TGCGCCAGCAGCCGGATAGAGCGGGACGGCCACAATGAGCAGTTCTTC. It specifies CASSRIERDGHNEQFF. The V gene is TRBV4-1, the J gene TRBJ2-1, with 7 bases lining up with TRBD2. CDR1 and CDR2 (germline): MGHRA, YSYEKL. This CDR3 region has 16 residues. J was trimmed by 5 bases and V by 4 bases; bases with no gene match: 11.

This clone was seen a single time. The genes are TRBV11-3 and TRBJ2-5, with D perhaps TRBD2 (5 bases). Judging by the DNA end, TRBJ2-7 fits better; the J call may be wrong. CDR1 and CDR2 (germline): SGHNT, YENEEA. The CDR3 is made up of 15 amino acids. The CDR3 reads CASSPEFRGSYEQYF. In DNA form, the CDR3 reads TGTGCCAGCAGCCCGGAGTTCCGGGGCTCCTACGAGCAGTACTTC.

The chain has TRBV5-1 and TRBJ1-2; the D gene is possibly TRBD1 (6 bases). This CDR3 has 12 residues. The germline CDR1 and CDR2 sequences are SGHRS and YFSETQ. Trimming took off 0 bases at V and 12 bases at J, with 12 bases between the two ends. The CDR3, as DNA: TGCGCCAGCAGCTTGGACGGGGGGGCGAACACCTTC. Its protein is CASSLDGGANTF.